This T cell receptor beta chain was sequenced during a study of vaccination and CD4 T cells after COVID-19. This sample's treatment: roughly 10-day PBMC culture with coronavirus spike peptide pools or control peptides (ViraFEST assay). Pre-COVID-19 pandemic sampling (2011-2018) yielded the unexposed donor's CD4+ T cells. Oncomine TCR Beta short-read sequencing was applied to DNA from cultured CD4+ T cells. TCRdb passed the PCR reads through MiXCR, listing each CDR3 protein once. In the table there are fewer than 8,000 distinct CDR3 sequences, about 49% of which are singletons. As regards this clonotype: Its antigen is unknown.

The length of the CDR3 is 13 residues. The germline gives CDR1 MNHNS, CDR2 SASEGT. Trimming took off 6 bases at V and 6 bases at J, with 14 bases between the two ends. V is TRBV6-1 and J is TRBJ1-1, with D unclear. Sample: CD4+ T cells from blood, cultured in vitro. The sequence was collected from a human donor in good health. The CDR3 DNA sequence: TGTGCCAGCAGATCTGTTACCGCCCCTGAAGCTTTCTTT. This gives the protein CASRSVTAPEAFF.